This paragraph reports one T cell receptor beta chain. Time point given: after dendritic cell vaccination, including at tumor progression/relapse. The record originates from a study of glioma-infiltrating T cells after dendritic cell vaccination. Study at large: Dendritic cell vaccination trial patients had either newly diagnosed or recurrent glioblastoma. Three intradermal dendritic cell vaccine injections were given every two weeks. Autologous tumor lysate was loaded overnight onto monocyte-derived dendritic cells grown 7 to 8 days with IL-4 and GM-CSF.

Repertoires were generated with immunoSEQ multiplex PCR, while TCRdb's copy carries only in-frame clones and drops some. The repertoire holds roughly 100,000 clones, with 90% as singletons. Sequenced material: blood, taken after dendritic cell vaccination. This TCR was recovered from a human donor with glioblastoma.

CDR3: CAWSRNRGPGNTIYF. CDR3 bases: TGTGCCTGGAGCCGCAACAGGGGGCCTGGAAACACCATATATTTT. The chain has TRBV30 and TRBJ1-3; TRBD1 matches at 9 bases. CDR1 and CDR2 from the germline V gene are GTSNPN and SVGIG (reference sequence). With 3 bases clipped from V and 2 bases from J, the junction kept 5 bases outside the gene matches. The CDR3 spans 15 residues.